These 25 T cell receptor beta chains were sequenced from one sample in a study of beta chain features in type 1 diabetes (dated by TCRdb to 2016 to 2019). Library preparation employed the immunoSEQ multiplex PCR assay. All of the isolated RNA was reverse transcribed with the High Capacity cDNA Reverse Transcription Kit, so expressed TCRB transcripts were sequenced. The clones in this table, taken by TCRdb from immuneACCESS, are in-frame only. Not every clone is retained; where verified, under half of the shortfall comes from an unresolved V gene, and the cause of the rest is unknown. The sample includes 130,000 to 150,000 clones, with over 9.5% observed a single time. In total, the top ten clones hold under 1.5% of the sample. Material: naive CD4+ T cells from blood. This specimen's cell subset or site label, interpreted: true naive CD4+ T cells. These receptors came from a man aged 18 to 30 in good health.

This clone was observed at least ten times. The chain recombines TRBV30 with TRBJ2-1, with D uncertain. CDR3 size: 11 residues. CDR1 is GTSNPN and CDR2 is SVGIG in the germline V gene (reference sequence). V lost 6 bases and J 4 bases, leaving 7 bases between the germline ends. DNA of the CDR3: TGTGCCTGTGCACTTTACAATGAGCAGTTCTTC. It codes for CACALYNEQFF.

The chain links TRBV5-4 to TRBJ2-2, with 8 positions matching TRBD2. This CDR3 has 17 residues. Germline CDR1 SGHNT, CDR2 YYREEE (reference sequence). The J segment lost 5 bases and the V segment lost 3 bases, leaving 12 bases of the junction unmatched. The DNA for the CDR3 is TGTGCCAGCAGCTGGGGGTCCGGCGGGGGGCGGACCGGGGAGCTGTTTTTT. Translated: CASSWGSGGGRTGELFF.

This clone was seen ten or more times. The chain is built from TRBV10-3 and TRBJ2-2, with 8 bases identical to TRBD1. CDR1 is ENHRY, CDR2 SYGVKD, per germline. The CDR3 sequence is 14 residues long. Trimming at V came to 4 bases and at J to 3 bases, leaving 1 base not matched to a gene. The CDR3 DNA is TGTGCCATCAGTGGACAGGGGTACACCGGGGAGCTGTTTTTT. Translating gives CAISGQGYTGELFF.

This clone was counted a few times. The rearrangement uses TRBV18 and TRBJ1-2; weak D call: TRBD1 (6 bases). Trimming took 3 bases from V and 5 from J, leaving 16 bases between them. Germline CDR1 KGHSH, CDR2 LQKENI. The CDR3 extends over 15 amino acids. The CDR3 reads CASSPDRSASYGYTF. In DNA form, the CDR3 reads TGTGCCAGCTCACCCGACAGGTCTGCCTCATATGGCTACACCTTC.

This clone was observed a handful of times. This chain joins TRBV15 and TRBJ2-7; 10 positions match TRBD1. This CDR3 is built from 15 residues. Unmatched junction bases numbered 10, after V lost 5 bases and J lost 6 bases. Germline CDR1 and CDR2: LNHNV and YYDKDF (reference sequence). In DNA form, the CDR3 reads TGTGCCACCAGCCGCCCCGGGACAGGGGCCCTCGAGCAGTACTTC. It specifies CATSRPGTGALEQYF.

This clone appeared a few times. This chain uses TRBV27 with TRBJ1-6, with TRBD1 matching over 7 bases. V shed 5 bases and J 7 bases; nucleotides not matched to a gene: 11. The CDR3 has 16 residues. Germline CDR1 is MNHEY and CDR2 is SMNVEV (reference sequence). The CDR3 coding sequence is TGTGCCAGCAGTAAAGAACAGGGGAGAGGCAATTCACCCCTCCACTTT. Translation gives CASSKEQGRGNSPLHF.

The chain employs TRBV9 and TRBJ1-2; D might be TRBD1 (5 bases). The CDR3 consists of 20 residues. Germline CDR1 is SGDLS and CDR2 is YYNGEE. The ends were cut back, 0 bases at V and 2 bases at J, with 26 bases in the middle. CDR3 sequence reads: CASSVDPGKGFGGMNYGYTF. The CDR3 nucleotides are TGTGCCAGCAGCGTAGACCCAGGGAAAGGGTTTGGGGGGATGAACTATGGCTACACCTTC.

Only a few counts were recorded for this clone. This chain connects TRBV11-3 to TRBJ2-3; the match to TRBD1 covers 7 bases. The V gene's germline CDR1 is SGHNT and CDR2 YENEEA. This CDR3 has 14 amino acids. V was pared by 3 bases and J by 7 bases, with 7 bases of the junction left unmatched. Here the CDR3 DNA reads TGTGCCAGCAGCTTGACAGGGAGTCAACATACGCAGTATTTT. Protein sequence: CASSLTGSQHTQYF.

This clone was detected a few times. J is TRBJ1-4 and V is TRBV7-9; D is unresolved. With 6 bases removed from V and 5 bases from J, the gap between germline ends came to 13 bases. Germline CDR1 and CDR2: SEHNR and FQNEAQ (reference sequence). This CDR3 region has 14 residues. CDR3 in amino acids: CASSRGRANEKLFF. CDR3 nucleotide sequence: TGTGCCAGCAGTCGGGGTCGAGCGAATGAAAAACTGTTTTTT.

This clone was detected only a few times. This sequence joins TRBV7-6 and TRBJ2-2; 10 positions agree with TRBD2. The CDR3 sequence is 16 residues long. Germline values: CDR1 SGHVS, CDR2 FNYEAQ. J gave up 1 base and V 5 bases, and 4 bases lay outside the gene matches. This CDR3 is CASSTSGAMNTGELFF. CDR3 nucleotides: TGTGCCAGCAGCACTAGCGGGGCGATGAACACCGGGGAGCTGTTTTTT.

The rearrangement joins TRBV28 to TRBJ1-2; no clear D. Trimming took off 5 bases at V and 2 bases at J, with 12 bases between the two ends. The CDR3 covers 14 residues. The V gene's germline CDR1 is MDHEN and CDR2 SYDVKM. This CDR3 reads CASSLSEANYGYTF. CDR3 DNA sequence: TGTGCCAGCAGTCTCTCAGAGGCGAACTATGGCTACACCTTC.

The chain is built from TRBV28 and TRBJ1-6; 8 bases line up with TRBD1. Germline V gives CDR1 MDHEN, CDR2 SYDVKM. J was trimmed by 10 bases and V by 3 bases; bases with no gene match: 8. The CDR3 loop spans 15 amino acids. The CDR3, as DNA: TGTGCCAGCAGTTTTGGCGGACAGGGAGCCTCACCCCTCCACTTT. Amino acids: CASSFGGQGASPLHF.

This sequence joins TRBV6-6 and TRBJ2-7, with unresolved D. V lost 2 bases, J lost 2 bases, and 7 bases lay in between. Germline assignment: CDR1 MNHNY and CDR2 SVGAGI (reference sequence). This CDR3 contains 13 residues. The CDR3 here is CASSYEQTYEQYF. DNA for the CDR3: TGTGCCAGCAGTTACGAGCAAACCTACGAGCAGTACTTC.

This chain links TRBV14 with TRBJ2-3, with a possible D match to TRBD2 (6 bases). This CDR3 has 19 residues. Germline V gene lookup returns CDR1 SGHDN and CDR2 FVKESK. V lost 5 bases to trimming and J lost 2 bases, with 26 bases between them. The CDR3 loop reads CASSSRHPRAGTHTDTQYF. As DNA, the CDR3 is TGTGCCAGCAGCTCCAGACACCCCAGGGCGGGGACCCACACAGATACGCAGTATTTT.

This clone occurred a few times. V is TRBV18 and J is TRBJ2-2; weak D call: TRBD1 (5 bases). The CDR3 loop spans 17 amino acids. V was trimmed by 0 bases and J by 0 bases, leaving 11 bases between them. Germline values: CDR1 KGHSH, CDR2 LQKENI. CDR3 DNA: TGTGCCAGCTCACCACCAGGGCAGGGCACGAACACCGGGGAGCTGTTTTTT. This codes for CASSPPGQGTNTGELFF.

The chain has TRBV2 and TRBJ2-4; D ambiguous. V shed 6 bases and J shed 0 bases, with 12 bases lying between them. Germline V gene lookup returns CDR1 SNHLY and CDR2 FYNNEI. The CDR3 loop spans 15 amino acids. In DNA form, the CDR3 reads TGTGCCAGCAGCCCGGAGTTCCTAGCCAAAAACATTCAGTACTTC. It codes for CASSPEFLAKNIQYF.

The chain employs TRBV7-2 and TRBJ2-7; maybe TRBD2 (5 bases). CDR1 is SGHTA, CDR2 FQGNSA, per germline. The CDR3 is made up of 11 amino acids. V lost 3 bases to trimming and J lost 7 bases, with 7 bases between them. Here the CDR3 reads CASSFSGEQYF. The CDR3, as DNA: TGTGCCAGCAGCTTCTCGGGGGAGCAGTACTTC.

The V gene is TRBV19, the J gene TRBJ2-2; maybe TRBD1 (6 bases). The CDR3 totals 15 residues. CDR1 is LNHDA, CDR2 SQIVND, per germline (reference sequence). Trimming cost V 8 bases and J 6 bases, with 19 bases left between them. For the CDR3, the DNA is TGTGCCAGTCACAGGGTCCGAGATATTGCCGGGGAGCTGTTTTTT. It is translated as CASHRVRDIAGELFF.

The rearrangement joins TRBV11-2 to TRBJ2-7, with a weak D call TRBD1 (5 bases). V was trimmed by 1 base and J by 1 base, leaving 5 bases between them. Per the germline V gene, CDR1 is SGHAT and CDR2 is FQNNGV. This CDR3 comprises 13 residues. CDR3 in DNA: TGTGCCAGCAGCTTAGGACAGTCCTACGAGCAGTACTTC. Translated, it gives CASSLGQSYEQYF.

CDR3 coding DNA: TGTGCCAGCAGCGTGGGACAGGGTATTTCTCAGCCCCAGCATTTT. Translation: CASSVGQGISQPQHF. V and J are TRBV9 and TRBJ1-5; 9 bases map to TRBD1. Losses at the gene ends were 2 bases for V and 6 bases for J; bases not matched to a gene: 6. Looked up from germline, CDR1 is SGDLS and CDR2 is YYNGEE. The CDR3 length is 15 residues.

This clone was seen more than once but under ten times. The V and J genes are TRBV30 and TRBJ1-2; TRBD1 is a possible D gene (5 bases). Germline CDR1 and CDR2: GTSNPN and SVGIG (reference sequence). CDR3 length equals 12 residues. The V end was cut by 2 bases, the J end by 2 bases, with 6 bases between. The DNA of the CDR3 is TGTGCCTGGAGTCAGGGCAACTATGGCTACACCTTC. It codes for CAWSQGNYGYTF.

The CDR3 DNA follows: TGTGCCAGCAGTGACGAGCGAAGGAACACTGAAGCTTTCTTT. Its protein is CASSDERRNTEAFF. The chain uses TRBV2 and TRBJ1-1; D gene unclear. V was trimmed by 3 bases and J by 1 base, leaving 9 bases between them. The CDR3 extends over 14 amino acids. Looked up from germline, CDR1 is SNHLY and CDR2 is FYNNEI.

The rearrangement joins TRBV6-5 to TRBJ2-7, with TRBD1 matching over 7 bases. Germline-derived CDR1 and CDR2 are MNHEY and SVGAGI. The ends lost 7 bases at V and 10 bases at J; junction bases unmatched: 10. The CDR3 covers 12 residues. Written as DNA, the CDR3 is TGTGCCAGCAATGAGGCCACAGGGGATCAGTACTTC. Translating it yields CASNEATGDQYF.

This clone came up a few times. J is TRBJ2-7 and V is TRBV6-6; 8 bases line up with TRBD1. CDR3 size: 14 residues. Trimming took 5 bases from V and 3 from J; bases not matched to a gene: 6. Germline CDR1 MNHNY, CDR2 SVGAGI (reference sequence). The CDR3 bases are TGTGCCAGCAGTCCAGGACAGGGCCTCTACGAGCAGTACTTC. Translation gives CASSPGQGLYEQYF.

This clone was seen at least ten times. The V call is TRBV10-3, the J call TRBJ1-2, with D possibly matching TRBD1 (5 bases). The CDR3 spans 12 residues. Trimming left V 4 bases short and J 6 bases short, with 9 bases between. Germline CDR1 and CDR2: ENHRY and SYGVKD. CDR3 in DNA: TGTGCCATCAGTGCCCCAGGGAATGGCTACACCTTC. This codes for CAISAPGNGYTF.